The rows below give T cell receptor beta chains drawn from one sample of a study of blood T cell repertoires in COVID-19. The table came from immunoSEQ multiplex PCR; TCRdb's copy has only in-frame clones and leaves some out. The sample lists about 210,000 clones, 80% occurring once. Sequenced: PBMCs or T cells enriched from blood (not recorded which). These receptors were obtained from a man younger than 45 with acute COVID-19. The CDR3 runs from the conserved cysteine through the conserved F or W. The D gene is left open where the match is weak. Clone size is stated in some rows and not others, as once, few, many or a class when expanded.

clone size: .; D gene: TRBD1; J gene: TRBJ1-6; V gene: TRBV6-5; CDR3 DNA: TGTGCCAGCAGTTCCCCCGGGACAGAACGGTCACCCCTCCACTTT; CDR3 protein: CASSSPGTERSPLHF
clone size: .; D gene: .; J gene: TRBJ1-5; V gene: TRBV1; CDR3 DNA: TGCACCAGCAGCCAAGATCTCCAGGGCGAACAGCCCCAGCATTTT; CDR3 protein: CTSSQDLQGEQPQHF
clone size: .; D gene: TRBD1; J gene: TRBJ1-4; V gene: TRBV24-1; CDR3 DNA: TGTGCCACCAGTGACCCGGGACAGGGGCACGAAAAACTGTTTTTT; CDR3 protein: CATSDPGQGHEKLFF
clone size: few; D gene: TRBD2; J gene: TRBJ2-3; V gene: TRBV5-1; CDR3 DNA: TGCGCCAGCAGCCCAGCATGGGGACTAGCGGTCAGGGATACGCAGTATTTT; CDR3 protein: CASSPAWGLAVRDTQYF
clone size: .; D gene: .; J gene: TRBJ2-5; V gene: TRBV14; CDR3 DNA: TGTGCCAGCAGCCGAGGGACACCGCTTCAAGAGACCCAGTACTTC; CDR3 protein: CASSRGTPLQETQYF
clone size: once; D gene: .; J gene: TRBJ1-1; V gene: TRBV12-3/TRBV12-4; CDR3 DNA: TGTGCCAGCAGTTTAACAGGGTTCACTGAAGCTTTCTTT; CDR3 protein: CASSLTGFTEAFF
clone size: .; D gene: .; J gene: TRBJ2-1; V gene: TRBV12-5; CDR3 DNA: TGTGCTAGCGCGTCATACAGGGACAATGAGCAGTTCTTC; CDR3 protein: CASASYRDNEQFF
clone size: .; D gene: TRBD1; J gene: TRBJ1-6; V gene: TRBV14; CDR3 DNA: TGTGCCAGCAGCCAAAGACAGGGACAGGATTCACCCCTCCACTTT; CDR3 protein: CASSQRQGQDSPLHF
clone size: .; D gene: TRBD1; J gene: TRBJ2-2; V gene: TRBV5-5; CDR3 DNA: TGTGCCAGCAGCTTGGCAGGGGGCGCGGGTACCGGGGAGCTGTTTTTT; CDR3 protein: CASSLAGGAGTGELFF
clone size: .; D gene: TRBD2; J gene: TRBJ2-3; V gene: TRBV2; CDR3 DNA: TGTGCCAGCAGGGGTGGCGAGCGGACTAGGGCAGATACGCAGTATTTT; CDR3 protein: CASRGGERTRADTQYF
clone size: few; D gene: TRBD1; J gene: TRBJ1-1; V gene: TRBV19; CDR3 DNA: TGTGCCAGTAGGGACAACAGGGGGCGAGATACTGAAGCTTTCTTT; CDR3 protein: CASRDNRGRDTEAFF
clone size: .; D gene: .; J gene: TRBJ1-5; V gene: TRBV19; CDR3 DNA: TGTGCCAGTAGTGCCCGGGAGCCCAATCAGCCCCAGCATTTT; CDR3 protein: CASSAREPNQPQHF
clone size: few; D gene: .; J gene: TRBJ1-5; V gene: TRBV25-1; CDR3 DNA: TGTGCCAGCGATGGGAGTGGAGGGAATAGCAATCAGCCCCAGCATTTT; CDR3 protein: CASDGSGGNSNQPQHF
clone size: .; D gene: TRBD1; J gene: TRBJ1-1; V gene: TRBV29-1; CDR3 DNA: TGCAGCGTTGCGTGGACAGGGCCCTACACTGAAGCTTTCTTT; CDR3 protein: CSVAWTGPYTEAFF
clone size: .; D gene: .; J gene: TRBJ2-2; V gene: TRBV5-4; CDR3 DNA: TGTGCCAGCAGCTCGGGGGGCCTTCAACCCGGGGAGCTGTTTTTT; CDR3 protein: CASSSGGLQPGELFF
clone size: few; D gene: .; J gene: TRBJ2-1; V gene: TRBV29-1; CDR3 DNA: TGCAGCGTCACCAGGTCCTACAATGAGCAGTTCTTC; CDR3 protein: CSVTRSYNEQFF
clone size: .; D gene: TRBD2; J gene: TRBJ2-1; V gene: TRBV24-1; CDR3 DNA: TGTGCCACCAGTGACCCGTCAGCGGGGACCCACAATGAGCAGTTCTTC; CDR3 protein: CATSDPSAGTHNEQFF
clone size: .; D gene: TRBD1; J gene: TRBJ2-2; V gene: TRBV10-3; CDR3 DNA: TGTGCCATCAGTGCACGGCGGACAGGTGAAACCTCCGCGAACACCGGGGAGCTGTTTTTT; CDR3 protein: CAISARRTGETSANTGELFF
clone size: .; D gene: TRBD2; J gene: TRBJ2-1; V gene: TRBV25-1; CDR3 DNA: TGTGCCAGCAGTGAGTACTTAGCGGGCAATGAGCAGTTCTTC; CDR3 protein: CASSEYLAGNEQFF
clone size: few; D gene: .; J gene: TRBJ2-7; V gene: TRBV3-1/TRBV3-2; CDR3 DNA: TGTGCCAGCAGCCCGAGGCAGGAGGTTAACTACGAGCAGTACTTC; CDR3 protein: CASSPRQEVNYEQYF
clone size: .; D gene: .; J gene: TRBJ2-1; V gene: TRBV5-5; CDR3 DNA: TGTGCCAGCAGCTGGGGCCGTGGGGTACGCAATGAGCAGTTCTTC; CDR3 protein: CASSWGRGVRNEQFF
clone size: .; D gene: .; J gene: TRBJ1-2; V gene: TRBV12-1; CDR3 DNA: TGTGCCAGCAGCTCCACCTCTTTCTCACAGGGAGACTTCTATGGCTACACCTTC; CDR3 protein: CASSSTSFSQGDFYGYTF
clone size: .; D gene: TRBD1; J gene: TRBJ1-2; V gene: TRBV25-1; CDR3 DNA: TGTGCCAGCAGTGATAATTGGGGGACAGGGGCCGGCTACACCTTC; CDR3 protein: CASSDNWGTGAGYTF
clone size: .; D gene: TRBD1; J gene: TRBJ1-2; V gene: TRBV29-1; CDR3 DNA: TGCAGCGTTGACGGTCTTGCAGGGGGGTATGGCTACACCTTC; CDR3 protein: CSVDGLAGGYGYTF
clone size: .; D gene: TRBD1; J gene: TRBJ1-4; V gene: TRBV7-9; CDR3 DNA: TGTGCCAGCAGCCAACGGACAGGGGTGGATGAAAAACTGTTTTTT; CDR3 protein: CASSQRTGVDEKLFF
clone size: .; D gene: .; J gene: TRBJ1-5; V gene: TRBV19; CDR3 DNA: TGTGCCAGTAGTGAAACACAGCCCCAGCATTTT; CDR3 protein: CASSETQPQHF
clone size: .; D gene: .; J gene: TRBJ2-4; V gene: TRBV4-1; CDR3 DNA: TGCGCCAGCAGCCGGGAGGAGGGGCGAGACATTCAGTACTTC; CDR3 protein: CASSREEGRDIQYF
clone size: many; D gene: TRBD2; J gene: TRBJ2-3; V gene: TRBV18; CDR3 DNA: TGTGCCAGCTCACCTGGGTTTAGCGGGAACACAGATACGCAGTATTTT; CDR3 protein: CASSPGFSGNTDTQYF
clone size: .; D gene: TRBD2; J gene: TRBJ2-5; V gene: TRBV11-2; CDR3 DNA: TGTGCCAGCAGCTCGCGACTAGCGGGGCCCCAAGAGACCCAGTACTTC; CDR3 protein: CASSSRLAGPQETQYF
clone size: .; D gene: .; J gene: TRBJ2-3; V gene: TRBV7-9; CDR3 DNA: TGTGCCAGCAGCCCCAACGAGGCCGGTAGAGATACGCAGTATTTT; CDR3 protein: CASSPNEAGRDTQYF
clone size: .; D gene: TRBD2; J gene: TRBJ2-5; V gene: TRBV13; CDR3 DNA: TGTGCCAGCAGCTTAGGCCTCAGCGGGGGGGCCGTAGAGACCCAGTACTTC; CDR3 protein: CASSLGLSGGAVETQYF
clone size: .; D gene: TRBD1; J gene: TRBJ2-7; V gene: TRBV6-2/TRBV6-3; CDR3 DNA: TGTGCCAGCAGTTATGAATATGACCCGGGACAGAGCTCCTACGAGCAGTACTTC; CDR3 protein: CASSYEYDPGQSSYEQYF
clone size: .; D gene: .; J gene: TRBJ1-1; V gene: TRBV14; CDR3 DNA: TGTGCCAGCAGCCAGATTGCTAAGACAAACACTGAAGCTTTCTTT; CDR3 protein: CASSQIAKTNTEAFF
clone size: .; D gene: .; J gene: TRBJ1-5; V gene: TRBV6-1; CDR3 DNA: TGTGCCAGCAGTGATAGGCAGGGCCCAGGCAATCAGCCCCAGCATTTT; CDR3 protein: CASSDRQGPGNQPQHF
clone size: .; D gene: TRBD2; J gene: TRBJ2-5; V gene: TRBV15; CDR3 DNA: TGTGCCACCAGCCGTGCGGTAGCGGGGATTCAAGAGACCCAGTACTTC; CDR3 protein: CATSRAVAGIQETQYF
clone size: .; D gene: TRBD2; J gene: TRBJ2-5; V gene: TRBV5-1; CDR3 DNA: TGCGCCAGCAGCGGTTTCGCGCGGGGGGCGGGGAAAGAGACCCAGTACTTC; CDR3 protein: CASSGFARGAGKETQYF
clone size: .; D gene: .; J gene: TRBJ2-2; V gene: TRBV9; CDR3 DNA: TGTGCCAGCAGCGTAGCTCAGGGAGGAACCGGGGAGCTGTTTTTT; CDR3 protein: CASSVAQGGTGELFF
clone size: .; D gene: TRBD1; J gene: TRBJ2-2; V gene: TRBV18; CDR3 DNA: TGTGCCAGCTCACCAGAAGGGGGCGGCACCGGGGAGCTGTTTTTT; CDR3 protein: CASSPEGGGTGELFF
clone size: .; D gene: TRBD1; J gene: TRBJ1-5; V gene: TRBV5-1; CDR3 DNA: TGCGCCAGCAGCCCGGAAGGGACAGACTATCAGCCCCAGCATTTT; CDR3 protein: CASSPEGTDYQPQHF
clone size: .; D gene: .; J gene: TRBJ1-2; V gene: TRBV9; CDR3 DNA: TGTGCCAGCGGAAAGGGCGCCGAGGGATACTATGGCTACACCTTC; CDR3 protein: CASGKGAEGYYGYTF
clone size: .; D gene: .; J gene: TRBJ1-4; V gene: TRBV29-1; CDR3 DNA: TGCAGCGTAGTCAGGGTTGAAAAAGCCCTGTTTTTT; CDR3 protein: CSVVRVEKALFF
clone size: .; D gene: TRBD1; J gene: TRBJ2-1; V gene: TRBV6-5; CDR3 DNA: TGTGCCAGCACGGAGGCTTTCGGCAGGGGGTTTGAGCAGTTCTTC; CDR3 protein: CASTEAFGRGFEQFF
clone size: .; D gene: .; J gene: TRBJ2-1; V gene: TRBV2; CDR3 DNA: TGTGCCAGCCAAGGGGAATCCTTCGCCGATGAGCAGTTCTTC; CDR3 protein: CASQGESFADEQFF
clone size: .; D gene: TRBD1; J gene: TRBJ2-5; V gene: TRBV7-9; CDR3 DNA: TGTGCCAGCAGCTTTGCAGGGGGCCAAGGGGAGACCCAGTACTTC; CDR3 protein: CASSFAGGQGETQYF
clone size: .; D gene: .; J gene: TRBJ2-2; V gene: TRBV9; CDR3 DNA: TGTGCCAGCAGCGTAGCCCATGTGAACACCGGGGAGCTGTTTTTT; CDR3 protein: CASSVAHVNTGELFF
clone size: .; D gene: .; J gene: TRBJ2-7; V gene: TRBV7-2; CDR3 DNA: TGTGCCAGCAGCCTTGACAGGACAACGACCTACGAGCAGTACTTC; CDR3 protein: CASSLDRTTTYEQYF
clone size: .; D gene: TRBD1; J gene: TRBJ1-1; V gene: TRBV18; CDR3 DNA: TGTGCCAGCTCACCAAAGGACAGGGGCCGATTAACAACACTCATGAACACTGAAGCTTTCTTT; CDR3 protein: CASSPKDRGRLTTLMNTEAFF
clone size: .; D gene: TRBD1; J gene: TRBJ1-2; V gene: TRBV28; CDR3 DNA: TGTGCCAGCAGTCCCGGGGACAGGGGCTATGGCTACACCTTC; CDR3 protein: CASSPGDRGYGYTF
clone size: .; D gene: .; J gene: TRBJ2-7; V gene: TRBV2; CDR3 DNA: TGTGCCAGCAGTGCCCTCTGGGGAGCCTACGAGCAGTACTTC; CDR3 protein: CASSALWGAYEQYF
clone size: .; D gene: .; J gene: TRBJ1-5; V gene: TRBV7-2; CDR3 DNA: TGTGCCAGCAGCTTAGATCCGGTTCAGCCCCAGCATTTT; CDR3 protein: CASSLDPVQPQHF
clone size: .; D gene: TRBD2; J gene: TRBJ2-3; V gene: TRBV2; CDR3 DNA: TGTGCCAGCAGGGCCTCAGCGGGGGGATTCACAGATACGCAGTATTTT; CDR3 protein: CASRASAGGFTDTQYF